This passage covers 8 T cell receptor beta chains from one sample sequenced in a study of spatial heterogeneity in lung cancer. Using its own MiXCR run on the 5' RACE reads, TCRdb lists one record per CDR3 protein. The sample contains approximately 20,000 distinct CDR3 sequences, 7% to 10% of which appear only once. Time point noted: blood at routine non-recurrence follow-up after resection. Specimen: PBMCs, collected at follow-up. The receptor source for this set is a male donor with early-stage non-small cell lung cancer.

The chain joins TRBV10-3 to TRBJ2-2, with unresolved D. From germline, CDR1 is ENHRY and CDR2 SYGVKD. Trimming cost V 6 bases and J 6 bases, with 11 bases left between them. The CDR3 covers 13 residues. CDR3 residues: CAISPLGAGELFF. The CDR3 nucleotides are TGTGCCATCAGCCCTCTTGGGGCCGGGGAGCTGTTTTTT.

In its sample, this clonotype ranks as medium-sized. The chain joins TRBV6-2 or TRBV6-3 to TRBJ2-3, with 11 bases lining up with TRBD2. From germline, CDR1 is MNHEY and CDR2 SVGEGT. The V gene end was trimmed by 1 base and the J gene end by 2 bases; junction bases not matched to a gene: 8. This CDR3 is 18 amino acids long. The CDR3 sequence: CASSYFRLAGSSTDTQYF. The CDR3 DNA reads as TGTGCCAGCAGTTACTTTCGACTAGCGGGATCTTCCACAGATACGCAGTATTTT.

The J gene is TRBJ1-5, the V gene TRBV19; unclear D gene. This CDR3 region has 14 residues. The germline V gene has CDR1 LNHDA and CDR2 SQIVND (reference sequence). The V end lost 6 bases, the J end lost 5 bases, and 14 bases lay between the germline ends. Here the CDR3 reads CASRTARGYQPQHF. CDR3 sequence (DNA): TGTGCCAGTAGAACCGCCCGTGGGTATCAGCCCCAGCATTTT.

The rearrangement links TRBV7-2 to TRBJ1-5, with a tentative D call TRBD1 (5 bases). Trimming took 0 bases from V and 6 from J, leaving 12 bases between them. The CDR3 contains 15 residues. CDR1 is SGHTA, CDR2 FQGNSA, per germline. The CDR3 sequence is CASSLAVQGGQPQHF. CDR3 nucleotides: TGTGCCAGCAGCTTAGCCGTGCAGGGCGGTCAGCCCCAGCATTTT.

Ten or more counts support this clonotype. The rearrangement links TRBV18 to TRBJ2-1; TRBD1 is a possible D gene (6 bases). The CDR3 contains 13 residues. Between the trimmed V and J ends, which lost 3 bases and 10 bases, there was a span of 13 bases. From germline, CDR1 is KGHSH and CDR2 LQKENI. The CDR3: CASSPLRGAEQFF. CDR3 DNA: TGTGCCAGCTCACCCCTCAGGGGAGCAGAGCAGTTCTTC.

This clonotype showed up many times. V gene TRBV7-2 combines with J gene TRBJ1-5; D is unclear. This CDR3 is 13 amino acids long. V was trimmed by 1 base and J by 6 bases, leaving 7 bases between them. From germline, CDR1 is SGHTA and CDR2 FQGNSA. CDR3 in amino acids: CASSLDFTQPQHF. The DNA of the CDR3 is TGTGCCAGCAGCTTAGACTTTACTCAGCCCCAGCATTTT.

As to this clonotype: Since a much larger clone is just one base distant, this may be a read error. The rearrangement joins TRBV18 to TRBJ1-1; the D gene is possibly TRBD1 (5 bases). Germline V lookup: CDR1 KGHSH, CDR2 LQKENI. This CDR3 contains 14 residues. The V end lost 3 bases, the J end lost 3 bases, and 11 bases lay between the germline ends. The CDR3 is CASSPTDTYTEAFF. CDR3 in DNA: TGTGCCAGCTCACCGACAGATACCTACACTGAAGCTTTCTTT.

This clonotype was counted many times. The V and J genes are TRBV7-9 and TRBJ1-5; D gene unclear. The CDR3 runs 12 residues. Germline V CDR1 and CDR2: SEHNR, FQNEAQ (reference sequence). V was cut by 1 base and J by 7 bases, with 5 bases left in between. CDR3 DNA: TGTGCCAGCAGCTTAGAGAGGCAGCCCCAGCATTTT. This encodes CASSLERQPQHF.